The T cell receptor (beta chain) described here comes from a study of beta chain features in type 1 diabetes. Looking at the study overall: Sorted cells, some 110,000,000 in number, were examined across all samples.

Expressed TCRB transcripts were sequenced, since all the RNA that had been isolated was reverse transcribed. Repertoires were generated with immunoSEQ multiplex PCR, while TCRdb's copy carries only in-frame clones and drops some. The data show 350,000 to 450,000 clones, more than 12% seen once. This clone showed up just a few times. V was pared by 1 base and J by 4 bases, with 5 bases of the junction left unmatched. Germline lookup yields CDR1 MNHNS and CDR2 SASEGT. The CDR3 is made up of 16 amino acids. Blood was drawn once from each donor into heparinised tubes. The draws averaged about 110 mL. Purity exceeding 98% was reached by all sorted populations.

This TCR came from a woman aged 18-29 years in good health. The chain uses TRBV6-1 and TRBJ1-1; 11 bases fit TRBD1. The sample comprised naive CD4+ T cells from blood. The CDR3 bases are TGTGCCAGCAGTGAAGGGTCCGGGACAGGGGGCACTGAAGCTTTCTTT. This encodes CASSEGSGTGGTEAFF.